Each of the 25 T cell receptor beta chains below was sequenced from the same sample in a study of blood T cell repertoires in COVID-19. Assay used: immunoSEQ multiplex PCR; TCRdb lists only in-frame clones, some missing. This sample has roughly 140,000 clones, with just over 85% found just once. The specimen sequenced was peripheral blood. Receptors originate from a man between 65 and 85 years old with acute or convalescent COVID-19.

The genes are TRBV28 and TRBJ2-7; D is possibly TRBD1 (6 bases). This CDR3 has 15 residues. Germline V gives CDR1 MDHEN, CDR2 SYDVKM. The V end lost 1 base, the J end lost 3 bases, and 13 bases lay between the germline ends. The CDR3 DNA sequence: TGTGCCAGCAGTTTATCGCTTGGGACAAACTACGAGCAGTACTTC. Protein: CASSLSLGTNYEQYF. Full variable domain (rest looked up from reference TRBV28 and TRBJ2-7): DVKVTQSSRYLVKRTGEKVFLECVQDMDHENMFWYRQDPGLGLRLIYFSYDVKMKEKGDIPEGYSVSREKKERFSLILESASTNQTSMYLCASSLSLGTNYEQYFGPGTRLTVT.

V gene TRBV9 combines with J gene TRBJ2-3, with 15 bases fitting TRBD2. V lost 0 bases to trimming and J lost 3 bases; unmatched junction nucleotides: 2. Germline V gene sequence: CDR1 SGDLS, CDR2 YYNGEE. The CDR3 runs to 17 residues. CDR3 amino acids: CASSVGGLAGGTDTQYF. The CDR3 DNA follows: TGTGCCAGCAGCGTAGGCGGACTAGCGGGAGGGACAGATACGCAGTATTTT.

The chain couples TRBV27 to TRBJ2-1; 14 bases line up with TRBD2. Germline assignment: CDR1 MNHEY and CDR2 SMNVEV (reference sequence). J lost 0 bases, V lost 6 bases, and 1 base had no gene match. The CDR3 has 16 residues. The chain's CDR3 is CASRGTSGSSYNEQFF. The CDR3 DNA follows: TGTGCCAGCAGGGGGACTAGCGGGAGCTCCTACAATGAGCAGTTCTTC.

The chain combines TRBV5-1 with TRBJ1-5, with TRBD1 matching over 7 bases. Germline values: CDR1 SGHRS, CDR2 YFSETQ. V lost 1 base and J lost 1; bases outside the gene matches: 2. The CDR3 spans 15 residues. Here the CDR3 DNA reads TGCGCCAGCAGCTTGATGGGACAGAGCAATCAGCCCCAGCATTTT. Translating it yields CASSLMGQSNQPQHF.

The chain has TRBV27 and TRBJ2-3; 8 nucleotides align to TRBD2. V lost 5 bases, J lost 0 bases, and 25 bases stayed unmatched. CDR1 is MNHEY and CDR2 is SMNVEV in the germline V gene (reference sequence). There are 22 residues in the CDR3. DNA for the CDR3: TGTGCCAGCAGTCAAACTAAACCCCACCGGGGACGGGAGGGCCTTAGCACAGATACGCAGTATTTT. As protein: CASSQTKPHRGREGLSTDTQYF.

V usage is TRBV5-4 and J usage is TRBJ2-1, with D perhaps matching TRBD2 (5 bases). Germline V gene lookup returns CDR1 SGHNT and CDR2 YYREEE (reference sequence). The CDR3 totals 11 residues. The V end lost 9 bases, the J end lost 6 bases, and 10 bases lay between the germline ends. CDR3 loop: CATTGINEQFF. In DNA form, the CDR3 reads TGTGCCACAACGGGGATCAATGAGCAGTTCTTC.

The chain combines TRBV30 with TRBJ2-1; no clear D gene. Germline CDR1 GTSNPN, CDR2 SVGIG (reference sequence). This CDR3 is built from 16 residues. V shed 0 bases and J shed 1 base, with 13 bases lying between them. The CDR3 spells CAWSVVGIGSYNEQFF. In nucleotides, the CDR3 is TGTGCCTGGAGTGTAGTCGGAATCGGGTCCTACAATGAGCAGTTCTTC.

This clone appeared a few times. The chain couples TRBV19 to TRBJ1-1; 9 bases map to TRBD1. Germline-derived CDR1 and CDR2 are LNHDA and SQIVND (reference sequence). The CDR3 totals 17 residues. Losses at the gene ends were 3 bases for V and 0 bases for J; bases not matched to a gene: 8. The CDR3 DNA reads TGTGCCAGTAGTATGCTTCTCGGGACAGGGTTGAACACTGAAGCTTTCTTT. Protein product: CASSMLLGTGLNTEAFF.

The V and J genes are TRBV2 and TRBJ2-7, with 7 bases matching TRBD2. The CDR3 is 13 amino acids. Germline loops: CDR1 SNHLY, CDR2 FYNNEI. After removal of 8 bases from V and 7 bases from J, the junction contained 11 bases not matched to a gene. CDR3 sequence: CASFQSGGGEQYF. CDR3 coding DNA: TGTGCCAGCTTCCAGTCGGGGGGAGGAGAGCAGTACTTC.

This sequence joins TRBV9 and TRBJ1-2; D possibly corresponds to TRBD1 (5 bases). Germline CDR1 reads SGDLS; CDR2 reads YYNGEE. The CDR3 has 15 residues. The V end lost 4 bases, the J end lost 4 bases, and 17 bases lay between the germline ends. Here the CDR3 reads CASSSLGQPFYGYTF. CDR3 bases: TGTGCCAGCAGCTCCCTGGGGCAGCCATTCTATGGCTACACCTTC.

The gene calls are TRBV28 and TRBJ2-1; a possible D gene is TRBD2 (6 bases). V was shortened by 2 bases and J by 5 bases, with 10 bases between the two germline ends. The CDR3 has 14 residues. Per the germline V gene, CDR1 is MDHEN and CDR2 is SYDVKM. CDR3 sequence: CASSLGLANNEQFF. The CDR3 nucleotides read TGTGCCAGCAGTTTAGGGCTAGCGAACAATGAGCAGTTCTTC.

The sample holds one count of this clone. The CDR3 DNA reads TGCAGCGTTCCCGGGACAGGGGTTCTCGGGGAGCTGTTTTTT. It specifies CSVPGTGVLGELFF. The chain couples TRBV29-1 to TRBJ2-2; TRBD1 matches 10 bases. There are 14 residues in the CDR3. CDR1 SQVTM and CDR2 ANQGSEA come from the germline V gene. J was trimmed by 7 bases and V by 5 bases; bases with no gene match: 7.

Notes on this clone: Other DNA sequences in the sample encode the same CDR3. CDR3 sequence (DNA): TGTGCCAGCAGCGTGGGACAGGGGCAAGAGACCCAGTACTTC. Its translation is CASSVGQGQETQYF. V and J are TRBV9 and TRBJ2-5; 10 nucleotides line up with TRBD1. Looked up from germline, CDR1 is SGDLS and CDR2 is YYNGEE. V dropped 2 bases and J dropped 2; count of bases not matched to a gene: 0. The CDR3 is 14 residues long.

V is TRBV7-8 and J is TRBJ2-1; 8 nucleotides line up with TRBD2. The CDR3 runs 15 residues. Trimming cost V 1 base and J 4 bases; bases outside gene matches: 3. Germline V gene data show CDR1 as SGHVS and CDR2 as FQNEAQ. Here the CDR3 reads CASSLGPGGYNEQFF. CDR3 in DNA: TGTGCCAGCAGCTTAGGTCCGGGAGGGTACAATGAGCAGTTCTTC.

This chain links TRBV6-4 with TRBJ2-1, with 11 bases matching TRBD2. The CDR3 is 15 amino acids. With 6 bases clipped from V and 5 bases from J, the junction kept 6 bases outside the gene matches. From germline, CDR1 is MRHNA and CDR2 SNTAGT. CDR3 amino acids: CASRGTSGAHNEQFF. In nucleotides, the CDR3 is TGTGCCAGCAGGGGGACTAGCGGCGCTCACAATGAGCAGTTCTTC.

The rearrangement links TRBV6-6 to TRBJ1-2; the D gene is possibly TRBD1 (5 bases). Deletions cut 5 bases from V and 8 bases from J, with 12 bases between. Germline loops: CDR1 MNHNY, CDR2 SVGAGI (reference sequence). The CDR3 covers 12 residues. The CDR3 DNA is TGTGCCAGCAGTCCGACGTCAGGGGGCTACACCTTC. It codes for CASSPTSGGYTF.

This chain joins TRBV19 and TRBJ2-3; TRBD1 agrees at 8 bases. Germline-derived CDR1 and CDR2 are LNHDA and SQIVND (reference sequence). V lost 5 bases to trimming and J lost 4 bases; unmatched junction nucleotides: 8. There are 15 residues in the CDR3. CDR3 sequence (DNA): TGTGCCAGTAGTTACGGACAGGGTGGGGCAGATACGCAGTATTTT. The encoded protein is CASSYGQGGADTQYF.

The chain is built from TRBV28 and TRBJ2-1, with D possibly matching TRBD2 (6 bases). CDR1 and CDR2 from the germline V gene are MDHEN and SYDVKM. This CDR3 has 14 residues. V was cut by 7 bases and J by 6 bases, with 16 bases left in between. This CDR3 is CASKGRDALNEQFF. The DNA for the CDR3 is TGTGCCAGCAAGGGGCGGGACGCCCTCAATGAGCAGTTCTTC. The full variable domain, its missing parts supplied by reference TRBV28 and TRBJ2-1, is DVKVTQSSRYLVKRTGEKVFLECVQDMDHENMFWYRQDPGLGLRLIYFSYDVKMKEKGDIPEGYSVSREKKERFSLILESASTNQTSMYLCASKGRDALNEQFFGPGTRLTVL.

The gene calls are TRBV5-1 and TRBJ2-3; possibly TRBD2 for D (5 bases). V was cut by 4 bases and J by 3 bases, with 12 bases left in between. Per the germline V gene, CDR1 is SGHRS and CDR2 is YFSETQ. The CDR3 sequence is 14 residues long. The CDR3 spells CASSIVGGTDTQYF. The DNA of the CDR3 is TGCGCCAGCAGCATTGTCGGCGGGACAGATACGCAGTATTTT.

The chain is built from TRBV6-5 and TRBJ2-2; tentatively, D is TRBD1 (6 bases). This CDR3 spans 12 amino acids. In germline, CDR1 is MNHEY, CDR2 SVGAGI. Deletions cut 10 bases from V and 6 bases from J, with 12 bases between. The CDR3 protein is CAIVGGPGELFF. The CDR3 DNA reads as TGTGCCATAGTAGGGGGACCCGGGGAGCTGTTTTTT.

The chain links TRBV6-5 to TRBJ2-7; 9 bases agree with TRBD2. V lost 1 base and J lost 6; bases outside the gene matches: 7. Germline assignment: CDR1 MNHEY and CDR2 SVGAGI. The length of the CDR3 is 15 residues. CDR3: CASSYLASGTGEQYF. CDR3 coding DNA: TGTGCCAGCAGTTACTTAGCTAGCGGGACCGGCGAGCAGTACTTC.

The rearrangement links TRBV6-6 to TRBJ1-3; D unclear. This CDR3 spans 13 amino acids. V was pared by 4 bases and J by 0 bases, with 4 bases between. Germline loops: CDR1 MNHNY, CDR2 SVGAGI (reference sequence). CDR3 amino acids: CASSLDSGNTIYF. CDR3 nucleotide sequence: TGTGCCAGCAGTTTAGACTCTGGAAACACCATATATTTT.

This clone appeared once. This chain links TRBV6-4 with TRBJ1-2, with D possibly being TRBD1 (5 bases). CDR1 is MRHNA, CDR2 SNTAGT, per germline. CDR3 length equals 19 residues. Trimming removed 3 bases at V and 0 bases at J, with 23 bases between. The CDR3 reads CASSESDNQGLRPNYGYTF. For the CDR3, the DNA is TGTGCCAGCAGTGAAAGCGATAACCAGGGACTGCGACCTAACTATGGCTACACCTTC.

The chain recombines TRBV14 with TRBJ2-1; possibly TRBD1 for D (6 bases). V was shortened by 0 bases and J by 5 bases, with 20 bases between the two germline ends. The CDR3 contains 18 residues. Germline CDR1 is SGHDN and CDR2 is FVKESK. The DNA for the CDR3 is TGTGCCAGCAGCCAAGATCCGGGACACGCTTTCCAAAACAATGAGCAGTTCTTC. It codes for CASSQDPGHAFQNNEQFF.

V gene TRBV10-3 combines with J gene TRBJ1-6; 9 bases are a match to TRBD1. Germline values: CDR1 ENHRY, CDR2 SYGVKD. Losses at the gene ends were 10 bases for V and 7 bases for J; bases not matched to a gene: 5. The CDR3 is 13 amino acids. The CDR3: CATGTGQNSPLHF. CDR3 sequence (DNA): TGTGCCACCGGGACAGGGCAGAATTCACCCCTCCACTTT.